The 18 T cell receptor beta chains presented below share a single source sample, sequenced in a study of blood T cell repertoires in COVID-19. Using immunoSEQ multiplex PCR, the repertoire was profiled, and TCRdb retains in-frame clones only, with some absent. The top ten clones hold roughly 2.3% of a sample with about 110,000 clones, 88% of them seen once. The sample consisted of peripheral blood. The receptor set was obtained from a human donor in a cohort sampled during active COVID-19.

The chain carries TRBV28 and TRBJ1-4; D gene uncertain. CDR3 length: 15 residues. Deletions cut 4 bases from V and 1 base from J, with 10 bases between. Germline V gene data show CDR1 as MDHEN and CDR2 as SYDVKM. CDR3 DNA: TGTGCCAGCAGTTCCCTCCGGGAAACTAATGAAAAACTGTTTTTT. Translated, it gives CASSSLRETNEKLFF.

J is TRBJ1-1 and V is TRBV6-6; D uncertain. Germline V gene lookup returns CDR1 MNHNY and CDR2 SVGAGI (reference sequence). The CDR3 length is 14 residues. Trimming stripped 6 bases from V and 4 bases from J, with 15 bases between. This chain's CDR3 is CASSVPLDGTEAFF. CDR3 coding DNA: TGTGCCAGCAGCGTACCCTTAGATGGCACTGAAGCTTTCTTT.

This sequence joins TRBV5-5 and TRBJ2-7, with D unresolved. Trimming took off 0 bases at V and 4 bases at J, with 11 bases between the two ends. CDR1 and CDR2 from the germline V gene are SGHKS and YYEKEE (reference sequence). The CDR3 is 14 amino acids. CDR3 loop: CASSLGFIAYEQYF. CDR3 bases: TGTGCCAGCAGCTTGGGGTTTATAGCTTACGAGCAGTACTTC.

This rearrangement joins TRBV30 to TRBJ1-1, with D perhaps matching TRBD1 (5 bases). CDR3 length: 13 residues. Germline CDR1 reads GTSNPN; CDR2 reads SVGIG (reference sequence). With 2 bases removed from V and 4 bases from J, the gap between germline ends came to 11 bases. The CDR3 bases are TGTGCCTGGAGTAGGGGAGGGCGCACTGAAGCTTTCTTT. Translated, it gives CAWSRGGRTEAFF. The full variable domain, in which reference TRBV30 and TRBJ1-1 provide the parts outside the CDR3, is SQTIHQWPATLVQPVGSPLSLECTVEGTSNPNLYWYRQAAGRGLQLLFYSVGIGQISSEVPQNLSASRPQDRQFILSSKKLLLSDSGFYLCAWSRGGRTEAFFGQGTRLTVV.

This rearrangement joins TRBV29-1 to TRBJ1-5; a weak D match, TRBD1 (5 bases). V was clipped by 8 bases and J by 0 bases, with 32 bases between them. CDR1 and CDR2 (germline): SQVTM, ANQGSEA. CDR3 length: 20 residues. The CDR3 protein is CSPIVGRGAVTSHSNQPQHF. Here the CDR3 DNA reads TGCAGCCCCATCGTGGGGAGGGGCGCTGTTACGTCCCATAGCAATCAGCCCCAGCATTTT.

The rearrangement joins TRBV9 to TRBJ1-3; the match to TRBD1 covers 7 bases. Germline CDR1 SGDLS, CDR2 YYNGEE. Trimming cost V 0 bases and J 1 base; bases outside gene matches: 10. The CDR3 loop spans 18 amino acids. The chain's CDR3 is CASSVVRDSIASGNTIYF. The CDR3 nucleotides are TGTGCCAGCAGCGTAGTCCGGGACAGCATAGCGTCTGGAAACACCATATATTTT.

The chain uses TRBV27 and TRBJ1-2; 8 positions agree with TRBD1. This CDR3 comprises 13 residues. V gave up 7 bases and J gave up 2 bases; unmatched junction bases: 3. From germline, CDR1 is MNHEY and CDR2 SMNVEV (reference sequence). CDR3 bases: TGTGCCAGCAAAGACAGGGGAAACTATGGCTACACCTTC. Residues: CASKDRGNYGYTF.

The rearrangement uses TRBV6-1 and TRBJ1-1, with D unresolved. The germline V gene encodes CDR1 MNHNS and CDR2 SASEGT. The CDR3 sequence is 14 residues long. Between the trimmed V and J ends, which lost 1 base and 4 bases, there was a span of 10 bases. The CDR3 DNA follows: TGTGCCAGCAGTGAAGGGGCCAGGTTCACTGAAGCTTTCTTT. This sequence encodes CASSEGARFTEAFF.

The chain has TRBV5-1 and TRBJ1-2, with 8 positions matching TRBD1. Germline V gene sequence: CDR1 SGHRS, CDR2 YFSETQ. The CDR3 loop spans 15 amino acids. V was pared by 3 bases and J by 3 bases, with 7 bases of the junction left unmatched. The CDR3 region is CASSWTTGDDYGYTF. CDR3 sequence (DNA): TGCGCCAGCAGCTGGACGACAGGGGATGACTATGGCTACACCTTC.

The gene calls are TRBV19 and TRBJ1-1, with 10 bases that match TRBD1. Germline CDR1 is LNHDA and CDR2 is SQIVND (reference sequence). This CDR3 contains 14 residues. The J segment lost 5 bases and the V segment lost 5 bases, leaving 5 bases of the junction unmatched. DNA of the CDR3: TGTGCCAGTAGTCCCGGGACAGGGGCGACTGAAGCTTTCTTT. Encoded protein: CASSPGTGATEAFF.

The rearrangement links TRBV9 to TRBJ2-2, with D perhaps matching TRBD2 (5 bases). V lost 4 bases to trimming and J lost 3 bases, with 13 bases between them. CDR1 and CDR2 from the germline V gene are SGDLS and YYNGEE. The CDR3 sequence is 15 residues long. The DNA for the CDR3 is TGTGCCAGCAGCCTAGGACGGACTGACACCGGGGAGCTGTTTTTT. Encoded protein: CASSLGRTDTGELFF.

This CDR3 is CASTPGRGMNTEAFF. CDR3 in DNA: TGTGCCAGTACCCCGGGTAGGGGGATGAACACTGAAGCTTTCTTT. The V and J genes are TRBV19 and TRBJ1-1, with D perhaps matching TRBD1 (6 bases). Trimming took 7 bases from V and 0 from J, leaving 15 bases between them. The germline V gene encodes CDR1 LNHDA and CDR2 SQIVND (reference sequence). The length of the CDR3 is 15 residues.

This chain links TRBV5-1 with TRBJ1-5; 7 bases are a match to TRBD1. The CDR3 is made up of 15 amino acids. The V gene end was trimmed by 4 bases and the J gene end by 2 bases; junction bases not matched to a gene: 6. CDR1 is SGHRS, CDR2 YFSETQ, per germline. The CDR3 here is CASSDTGARNQPQHF. Written as DNA, the CDR3 is TGCGCCAGCAGCGATACAGGGGCGCGCAATCAGCCCCAGCATTTT.

The CDR3 here is CASSFSPPGGGAFF. CDR3 sequence (DNA): TGTGCCAGCAGTTTTTCCCCACCGGGAGGAGGAGCTTTCTTT. The chain joins TRBV27 to TRBJ1-1; D gene ambiguous. Trimming cost V 3 bases and J 10 bases, with 18 bases left between them. This CDR3 comprises 14 residues. Per the germline V gene, CDR1 is MNHEY and CDR2 is SMNVEV (reference sequence).

J is TRBJ2-2 and V is TRBV5-1, with D perhaps TRBD1 (6 bases). Looked up from germline, CDR1 is SGHRS and CDR2 is YFSETQ. Trimming shortened V by 0 bases and J by 4 bases, and 10 bases separated the two germline ends. The CDR3 consists of 15 residues. In DNA, the CDR3 is TGCGCCAGCAGCTTGGATGACAGGTTCACCGGGGAGCTGTTTTTT. Residues: CASSLDDRFTGELFF. Full variable domain (rest looked up from reference TRBV5-1 and TRBJ2-2): KAGVTQTPRYLIKTRGQQVTLSCSPISGHRSVSWYQQTPGQGLQFLFEYFSETQRNKGNFPGRFSGRQFSNSRSEMNVSTLELGDSALYLCASSLDDRFTGELFFGEGSRLTVL.

This chain uses TRBV12-5 with TRBJ2-2; 13 bases agree with TRBD2. V was pared by 6 bases and J by 6 bases, with 7 bases of the junction left unmatched. The CDR3 consists of 16 residues. Looked up from germline, CDR1 is LGHNT and CDR2 is FRNRAP. CDR3 DNA: TGTGCTAGTGGGGGGACTAGCGGGATTTTTGCCGGGGAGCTGTTTTTT. Translating it yields CASGGTSGIFAGELFF.

The CDR3 sequence is CASSPPPGALFNQPQHF. The CDR3 nucleotides are TGTGCCAGCAGCCCGCCCCCGGGAGCCCTATTCAATCAGCCCCAGCATTTT. The chain links TRBV5-8 to TRBJ1-5; D is unresolved. The length of the CDR3 is 17 residues. Germline V lookup: CDR1 SGHTS, CDR2 YDEGEE. The ends were cut back, 4 bases at V and 3 bases at J, with 20 bases in the middle.

The chain employs TRBV19 and TRBJ1-5, with TRBD1 matching over 7 bases. Germline CDR1 LNHDA, CDR2 SQIVND (reference sequence). This CDR3 is built from 13 residues. V trimming: 5 bases; J trimming: 3 bases; junction bases outside the gene matches: 1. The CDR3 DNA follows: TGTGCCAGTAGTGGGACAGTCAATCAGCCCCAGCATTTT. This sequence encodes CASSGTVNQPQHF.